This TCR beta chain was observed in a study of cytomegalovirus exposure and HLA in healthy donors. Study-level findings and limits: Using the classifier, cytomegalovirus status was reportedly diagnosed with high specificity and sensitivity. On later analysis, the bulk of CMV-associated TCR beta chains appeared to be HLA-restricted.

On this clone itself: The antigen is undetermined.

The PCR ran on 60 Vbeta and 13 Jbeta primers. TCRdb keeps only in-frame clones here, not all; method: immunoSEQ multiplex PCR. This table holds roughly 150,000 clones, around 80% found once. The TCR sequence derives from a young woman in good health and CMV-seronegative. Sequenced sample: PBMCs.

The CDR3 protein is CASTIGGGSTEAFF. CDR3 in DNA: TGTGCCAGCACCATTGGAGGGGGCTCCACTGAAGCTTTCTTT. V and J are TRBV7-6 and TRBJ1-1; 7 bases are a match to TRBD1. J was trimmed by 4 bases and V by 7 bases; bases with no gene match: 9. Germline V gene lookup returns CDR1 SGHVS and CDR2 FNYEAQ. The CDR3 length is 14 residues.